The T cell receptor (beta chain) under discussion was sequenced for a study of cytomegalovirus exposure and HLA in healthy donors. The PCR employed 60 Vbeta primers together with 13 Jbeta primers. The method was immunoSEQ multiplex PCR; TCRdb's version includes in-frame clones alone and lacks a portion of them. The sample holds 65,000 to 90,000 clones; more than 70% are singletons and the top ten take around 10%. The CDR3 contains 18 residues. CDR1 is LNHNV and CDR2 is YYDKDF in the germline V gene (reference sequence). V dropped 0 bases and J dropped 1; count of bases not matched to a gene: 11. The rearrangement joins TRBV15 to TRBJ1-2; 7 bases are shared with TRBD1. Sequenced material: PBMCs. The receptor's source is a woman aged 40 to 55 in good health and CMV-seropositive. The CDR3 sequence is CATSRDAGTANLNYGYTF. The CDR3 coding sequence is TGTGCCACCAGCAGAGATGCCGGGACAGCGAACCTTAACTATGGCTACACCTTC.